The rows below give T cell receptor beta chains drawn from one sample of a study of OX40 agonist ivuxolimab in advanced cancers. Produced via immunoSEQ multiplex PCR; TCRdb's table is partial and in-frame only. The sample yields roughly 64,000 clones, about 85% seen once. This material consisted of CD4+ or CD8+ T cells sorted from blood, taken in a trial of the OX40 agonist ivuxolimab. These receptors were taken from an adult with an advanced solid tumor such as melanoma, head and neck, liver or kidney cancer. The CDR3 runs from the conserved cysteine through the conserved F or W. D genes are given only for firm matches. Clone size is given for some rows only: seen once, a few or many times, or a class if the clone is expanded.

TRBJ2-1	TRBV7-9	-	-	15	TGTGCCAGCAGGGTAACTAACAGGGAAGGGAATGAGCAGTTCTTC	CASRVTNREGNEQFF
TRBJ2-3	TRBV2	-	-	12	TGTGCCAGCCACAGGGCTGCAGATACGCAGTATTTT	CASHRAADTQYF
TRBJ1-2	TRBV6-6	TRBD1	few	14	TGTGCCAGCAGTACAACCTTGGACAGGGGCGGCTACACCTTC	CASSTTLDRGGYTF
TRBJ2-2	TRBV27	-	-	15	TGTGCCAGCAGTTTAGAGGGAGGTCGGACCGGGGAGCTGTTTTTT	CASSLEGGRTGELFF
TRBJ2-3	TRBV5-1	TRBD2	-	16	TGCGCCAGCAGCTTGACTAGCGGGAGGATCACAGATACGCAGTATTTT	CASSLTSGRITDTQYF
TRBJ1-5	TRBV28	TRBD1	-	15	TGTGCCAGCAGTCAGACAGGGTGGTTCGGTCAGCCCCAGCATTTT	CASSQTGWFGQPQHF
TRBJ2-3	TRBV5-1	TRBD2	-	17	TGCGCCAGCAGCTTGGCGTCTAGCGGGGGGGGCACAGATACGCAGTATTTT	CASSLASSGGGTDTQYF
TRBJ2-7	TRBV19	TRBD1	-	14	TGTGCCAGTAGGGCGACAGGGGGCACCGGCGAGCAGTACTTC	CASRATGGTGEQYF
TRBJ2-5	TRBV7-8	-	-	13	TGTGCCAGCAGCGTGGGACATCAAGAGACCCAGTACTTC	CASSVGHQETQYF
TRBJ2-3	TRBV4-1	TRBD2	-	14	TGCGCCAGCAGCCAGGCCCCGGGGGGGGGTACGCAGTATTTT	CASSQAPGGGTQYF
TRBJ1-2	TRBV19	TRBD1	-	15	TGTGCCAGTAGGCGTTCGACAGGGGGTGACTATGGCTACACCTTC	CASRRSTGGDYGYTF
TRBJ2-2	TRBV5-6	-	-	14	TGTGCCAGCAGCTTCCCGACAGTAACCGGGGAGCTGTTTTTT	CASSFPTVTGELFF
TRBJ2-3	TRBV7-2	-	-	12	TGTGCCAGCCGAGGGGGAACAGATACGCAGTATTTT	CASRGGTDTQYF
TRBJ2-1	TRBV4-3	-	-	14	TGCGCCAGCAGCAGGGGGGCCCGGGGGGATGAGCAGTTCTTC	CASSRGARGDEQFF
TRBJ2-2	TRBV7-8	TRBD1	-	15	TGTGCCAGCAGCTCTTGGACAGGGGGGACCGGGGAGCTGTTTTTT	CASSSWTGGTGELFF
TRBJ2-7	TRBV6-5	-	-	12	TGTGCCAGCGGTCGGGCCGCCTACGAGCAGTACTTC	CASGRAAYEQYF
TRBJ2-3	TRBV30	-	-	15	TGTGCCTCGGAGATGAAGCTCGCGGGAACAGATACGCAGTATTTT	CASEMKLAGTDTQYF
TRBJ2-5	TRBV6-1	TRBD2	-	16	TGTGCCAGCAGTGATGGGACTAGCGGGTCTGGAGAGACCCAGTACTTC	CASSDGTSGSGETQYF
TRBJ2-3	TRBV7-7	TRBD2	-	14	TGTGCCAGCAGCTTAGACGGGGGGGGAGATACGCAGTATTTT	CASSLDGGGDTQYF
TRBJ2-7	TRBV29-1	TRBD2	-	13	TGCAGCGTTGTCACTAGCGGGAGGTACGAGCAGTACTTC	CSVVTSGRYEQYF
TRBJ2-7	TRBV29-1	TRBD1	-	15	TGCAGCGTTGAAAGTAGGACAGGGTTCACCTACGAGCAGTACTTC	CSVESRTGFTYEQYF
TRBJ1-1	TRBV6-5	TRBD1	-	14	TGTGCCAGCAGTCCCCTACAGGGGTACACTGAAGCTTTCTTT	CASSPLQGYTEAFF
TRBJ2-3	TRBV19	TRBD2	-	18	TGTGCCAGTACCCCTCCCCCGGGACTAGCGGGCGCTACAGATACGCAGTATTTT	CASTPPPGLAGATDTQYF
TRBJ1-6	TRBV9	TRBD1	-	16	TGTGCCAGCAGCGCGGGAGGGGGCAGGGGAAATTCACCCCTCCACTTT	CASSAGGGRGNSPLHF
TRBJ2-7	TRBV28	TRBD1	-	15	TGTGCCAGCAGAGAGACAGGGAGTGGTTCCTACGAGCAGTACTTC	CASRETGSGSYEQYF
TRBJ1-2	TRBV30	-	-	16	TGTGCCTGGAGTCCCTCTTGGGGCCAAGTCAACTATGGCTACACCTTC	CAWSPSWGQVNYGYTF
TRBJ2-4	TRBV6-5	-	-	11	TGTGCCAGCACTAAGGGTCATATTCAGTACTTC	CASTKGHIQYF
TRBJ2-5	TRBV28	-	-	14	TGTGCCAGCAGCCGGGACTTTGTACAAGAGACCCAGTACTTC	CASSRDFVQETQYF
TRBJ1-1	TRBV6-5	-	-	13	TGTGCCAGCAGTCAGATTAGAATAAGTGAAGCTTTCTTT	CASSQIRISEAFF
TRBJ1-4	TRBV9	TRBD1	few	16	TGTGCCAGCAGCGCCGATTCCAGGGGGTTCGAGGAAAAACTGTTTTTT	CASSADSRGFEEKLFF
TRBJ2-1	TRBV7-2	-	-	17	TGTGCCAGCAGCCGAGGGGGAACCGGGACCCATGACAATGAGCAGTTCTTC	CASSRGGTGTHDNEQFF
TRBJ2-3	TRBV5-1	-	-	16	TGCGCCAGCAGCTTGAGGCGGAGATCCTTCACAGATACGCAGTATTTT	CASSLRRRSFTDTQYF
TRBJ1-5	TRBV6-1	-	-	13	TGTGCCAGCACCGAAAGGGCGGGACAGCCCCAGCATTTT	CASTERAGQPQHF
TRBJ2-2	TRBV10-2	TRBD2	-	14	TGCGCCAGCAGCACGACTAGCTTGGGCGGGGAGCTGTTTTTT	CASSTTSLGGELFF
TRBJ1-1	TRBV6-5	-	-	14	TGTGCCAGCAGTTACTCGGAGTCGAACACTGAAGCTTTCTTT	CASSYSESNTEAFF